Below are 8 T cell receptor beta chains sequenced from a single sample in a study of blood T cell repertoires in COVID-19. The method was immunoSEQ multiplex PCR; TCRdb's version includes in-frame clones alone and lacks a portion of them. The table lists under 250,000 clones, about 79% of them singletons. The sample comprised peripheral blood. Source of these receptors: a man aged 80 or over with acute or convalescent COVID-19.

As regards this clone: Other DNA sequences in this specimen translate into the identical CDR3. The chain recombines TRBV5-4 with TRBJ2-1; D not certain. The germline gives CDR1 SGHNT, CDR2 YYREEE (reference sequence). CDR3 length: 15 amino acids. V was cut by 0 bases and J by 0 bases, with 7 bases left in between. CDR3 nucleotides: TGTGCCAGCAGCTTGGCTGGTAGCTCCTACAATGAGCAGTTCTTC. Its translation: CASSLAGSSYNEQFF.

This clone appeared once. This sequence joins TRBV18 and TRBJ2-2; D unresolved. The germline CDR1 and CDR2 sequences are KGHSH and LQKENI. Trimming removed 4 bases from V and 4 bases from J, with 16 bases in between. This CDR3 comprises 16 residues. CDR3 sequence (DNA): TGTGCCAGCTCACTACTCCTGGGCTGGTCCACCGGGGAGCTGTTTTTT. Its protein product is CASSLLLGWSTGELFF. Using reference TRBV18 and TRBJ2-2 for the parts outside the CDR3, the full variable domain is NAGVMQNPRHLVRRRGQEARLRCSPMKGHSHVYWYRQLPEEGLKFMVYLQKENIIDESGMPKERFSAEFPKEGPSILRIQQVVRGDSAAYFCASSLLLGWSTGELFFGEGSRLTVL.

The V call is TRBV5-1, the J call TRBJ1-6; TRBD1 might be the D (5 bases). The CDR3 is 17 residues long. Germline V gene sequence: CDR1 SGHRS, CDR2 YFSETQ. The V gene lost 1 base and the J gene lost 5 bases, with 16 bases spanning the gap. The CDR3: CASSLMLDSSNNSPLHF. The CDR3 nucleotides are TGCGCCAGCAGCTTGATGCTTGACAGCTCTAATAATTCACCCCTCCACTTT.

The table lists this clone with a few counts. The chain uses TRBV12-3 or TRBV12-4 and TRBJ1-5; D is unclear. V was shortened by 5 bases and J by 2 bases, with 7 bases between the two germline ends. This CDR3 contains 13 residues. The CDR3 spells CASSRRGNQPQHF. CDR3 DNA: TGTGCCAGCAGTCGACGGGGCAATCAGCCCCAGCATTTT.

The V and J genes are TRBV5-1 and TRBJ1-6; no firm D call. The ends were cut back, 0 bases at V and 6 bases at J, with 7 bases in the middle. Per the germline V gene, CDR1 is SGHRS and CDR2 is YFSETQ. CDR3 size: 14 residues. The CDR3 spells CASSLDQSNSPLHF. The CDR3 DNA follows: TGCGCCAGCAGCTTGGATCAGTCTAATTCACCCCTCCACTTT.

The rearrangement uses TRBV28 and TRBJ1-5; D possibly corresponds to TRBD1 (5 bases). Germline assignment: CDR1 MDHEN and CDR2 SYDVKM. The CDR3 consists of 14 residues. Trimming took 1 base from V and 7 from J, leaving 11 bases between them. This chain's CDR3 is CASSLFGAGQPQHF. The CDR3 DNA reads TGTGCCAGCAGTTTATTTGGGGCGGGGCAGCCCCAGCATTTT.

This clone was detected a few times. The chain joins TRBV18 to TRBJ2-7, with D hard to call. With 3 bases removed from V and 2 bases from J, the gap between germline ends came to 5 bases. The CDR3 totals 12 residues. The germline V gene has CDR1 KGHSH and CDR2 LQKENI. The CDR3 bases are TGTGCCAGCTCACCCTCCGCCTACGAGCAGTACTTC. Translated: CASSPSAYEQYF.

The DNA of the CDR3 is TGTGCCAGCAGCTTACTGGGCGGGTCTAACTATGGCTACACCTTC. It codes for CASSLLGGSNYGYTF. The J gene is TRBJ1-2, the V gene TRBV7-9, with no clear D. CDR1 and CDR2 (germline): SEHNR, FQNEAQ (reference sequence). This CDR3 has 15 amino acids. The V end was cut by 2 bases, the J end by 0 bases, with 10 bases between.